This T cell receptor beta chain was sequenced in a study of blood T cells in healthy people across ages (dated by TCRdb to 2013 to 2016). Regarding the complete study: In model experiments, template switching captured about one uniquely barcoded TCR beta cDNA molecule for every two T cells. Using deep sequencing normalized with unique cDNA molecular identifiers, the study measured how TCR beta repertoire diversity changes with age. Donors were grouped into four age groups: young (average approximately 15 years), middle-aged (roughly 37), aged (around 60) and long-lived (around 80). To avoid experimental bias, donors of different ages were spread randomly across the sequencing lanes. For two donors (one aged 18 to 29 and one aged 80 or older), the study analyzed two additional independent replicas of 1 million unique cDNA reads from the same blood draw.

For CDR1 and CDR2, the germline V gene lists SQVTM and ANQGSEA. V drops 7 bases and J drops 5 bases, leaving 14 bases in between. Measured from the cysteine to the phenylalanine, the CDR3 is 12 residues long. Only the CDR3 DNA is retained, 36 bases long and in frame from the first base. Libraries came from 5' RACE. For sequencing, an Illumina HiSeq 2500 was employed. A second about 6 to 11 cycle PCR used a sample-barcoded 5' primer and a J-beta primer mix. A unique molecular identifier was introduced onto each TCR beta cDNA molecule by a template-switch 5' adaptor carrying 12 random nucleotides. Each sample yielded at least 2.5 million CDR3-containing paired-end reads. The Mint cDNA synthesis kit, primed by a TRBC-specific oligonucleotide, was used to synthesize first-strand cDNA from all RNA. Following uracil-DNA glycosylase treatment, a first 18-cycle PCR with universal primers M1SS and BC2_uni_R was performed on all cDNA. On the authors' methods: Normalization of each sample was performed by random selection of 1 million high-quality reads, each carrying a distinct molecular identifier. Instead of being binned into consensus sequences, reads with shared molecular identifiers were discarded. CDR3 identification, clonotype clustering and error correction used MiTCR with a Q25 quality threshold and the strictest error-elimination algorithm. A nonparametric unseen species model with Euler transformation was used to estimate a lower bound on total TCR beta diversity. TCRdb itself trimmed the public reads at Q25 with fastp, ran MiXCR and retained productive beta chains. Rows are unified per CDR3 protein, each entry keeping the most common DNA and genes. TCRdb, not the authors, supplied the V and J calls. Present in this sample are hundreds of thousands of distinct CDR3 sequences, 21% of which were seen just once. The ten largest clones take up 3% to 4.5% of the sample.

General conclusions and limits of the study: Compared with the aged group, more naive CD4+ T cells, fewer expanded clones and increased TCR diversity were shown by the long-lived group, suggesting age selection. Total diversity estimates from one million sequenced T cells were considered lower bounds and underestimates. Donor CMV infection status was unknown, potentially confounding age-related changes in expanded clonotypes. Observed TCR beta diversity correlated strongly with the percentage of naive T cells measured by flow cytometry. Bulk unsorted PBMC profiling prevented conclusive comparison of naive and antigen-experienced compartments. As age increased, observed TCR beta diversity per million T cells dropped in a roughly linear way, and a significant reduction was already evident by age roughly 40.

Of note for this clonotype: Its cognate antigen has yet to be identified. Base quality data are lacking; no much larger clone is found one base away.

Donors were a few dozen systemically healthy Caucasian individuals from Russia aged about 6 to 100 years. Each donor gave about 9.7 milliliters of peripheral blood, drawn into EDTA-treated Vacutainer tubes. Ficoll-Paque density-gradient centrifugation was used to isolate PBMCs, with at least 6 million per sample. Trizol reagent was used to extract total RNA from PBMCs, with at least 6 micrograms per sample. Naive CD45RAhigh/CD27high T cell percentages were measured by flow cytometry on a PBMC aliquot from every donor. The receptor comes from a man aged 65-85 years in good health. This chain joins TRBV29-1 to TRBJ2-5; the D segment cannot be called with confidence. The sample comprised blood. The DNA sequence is TGCAGCGCCTTGGAGCAGAGGGAGACCCAGTACTTC. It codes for CSALEQRETQYF.